This TCR beta chain stems from a study of robustness of blood B and T cell sequencing. In regard to this clonotype: No antigen is known for it.

cDNA synthesis used template switching with a 5' universal priming oligo. The template-switch oligo carried a 12-nucleotide random UMI tagging each cDNA molecule. One entry per CDR3 protein results from TCRdb running MiXCR on the PCR reads. The sample records more than 3,500 distinct CDR3 sequences, 45% to 60% being singletons. mRNA, not genomic DNA, served as the source for TCR beta repertoires. Overall study results and limits: Top 10,000 TCRbeta clonotype coverage neared saturation with 3 or 4 tubes. One pair of TCRbeta libraries had shared UMI-sequence pairs removed after contamination.

Trimming shortened V by 0 bases and J by 8 bases, and 18 bases separated the two germline ends. The CDR3 covers 16 residues. From germline, CDR1 is SGHRS and CDR2 YFSETQ. The V call is TRBV5-1, the J call TRBJ2-1; D unclear. Sequenced input: peripheral blood. The clonotype originates from a human donor in good health. CDR3 in DNA: TGCGCCAGCAGCTTGGCAGCTGGCCCTCCCCATGATGAGCAGTTCTTC. Protein: CASSLAAGPPHDEQFF.